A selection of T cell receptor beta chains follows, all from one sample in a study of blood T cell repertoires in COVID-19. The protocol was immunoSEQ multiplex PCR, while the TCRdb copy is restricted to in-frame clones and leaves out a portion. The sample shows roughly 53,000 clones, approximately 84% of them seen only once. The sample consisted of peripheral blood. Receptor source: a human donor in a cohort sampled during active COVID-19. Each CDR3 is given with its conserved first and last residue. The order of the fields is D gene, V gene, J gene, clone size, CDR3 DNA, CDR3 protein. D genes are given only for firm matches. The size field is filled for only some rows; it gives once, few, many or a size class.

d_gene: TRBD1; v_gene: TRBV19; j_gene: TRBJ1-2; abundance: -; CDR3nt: TGTGCCAGTAGTAGGGACAGGGGAGTTTATGGCTACACCTTC; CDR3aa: CASSRDRGVYGYTF
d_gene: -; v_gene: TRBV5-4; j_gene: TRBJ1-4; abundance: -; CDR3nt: TGTGCCAGCGGCCTAAGAGGTGCGAATGAAAAACTGTTTTTT; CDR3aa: CASGLRGANEKLFF
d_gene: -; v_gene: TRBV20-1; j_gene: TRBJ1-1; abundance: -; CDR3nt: TGCAGTGCTAGTCGGCCGGGAAACACTGAAGCTTTCTTT; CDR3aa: CSASRPGNTEAFF
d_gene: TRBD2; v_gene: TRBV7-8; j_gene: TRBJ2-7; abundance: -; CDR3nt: TGTGCCAGCTGTCGTTTGACGGCGGGAGCACTAGTCGAGCAGTACTTC; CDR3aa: CASCRLTAGALVEQYF
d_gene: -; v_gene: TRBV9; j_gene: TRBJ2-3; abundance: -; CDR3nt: TGTGCCAGCAGCGACCATTTAACAGGGTCTAGCACAGATACGCAGTATTTT; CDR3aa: CASSDHLTGSSTDTQYF
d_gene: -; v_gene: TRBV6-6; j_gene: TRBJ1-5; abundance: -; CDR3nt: TGTGCCAGCAGTCCCCCGGGGGTTAATCAGCCCCAGCATTTT; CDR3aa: CASSPPGVNQPQHF
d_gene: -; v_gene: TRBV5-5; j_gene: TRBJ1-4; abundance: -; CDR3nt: TGTGCCAGCCAAAATCTGCGGGTCCTCAATGAAAAACTGTTTTTT; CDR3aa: CASQNLRVLNEKLFF
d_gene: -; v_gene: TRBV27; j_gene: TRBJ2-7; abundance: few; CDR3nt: TGTGCCAGCAGTTTAGCGGGTTTGGTCTACGAGCAGTACTTC; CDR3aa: CASSLAGLVYEQYF
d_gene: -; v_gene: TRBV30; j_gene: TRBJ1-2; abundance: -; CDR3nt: TGTGCCTGGAGTCCCCTAGCCTATGGCTACACCTTC; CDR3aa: CAWSPLAYGYTF
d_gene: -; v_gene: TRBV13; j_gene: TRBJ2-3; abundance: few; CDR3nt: TGTGCCAGCAGCCCACAGGGCACGAGGGATACGCAGTATTTT; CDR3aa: CASSPQGTRDTQYF
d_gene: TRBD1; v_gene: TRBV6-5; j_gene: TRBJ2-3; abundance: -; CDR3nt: TGTGCCAGCAGGCTGACAGGGAGACGATCAGATACGCAGTATTTT; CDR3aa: CASRLTGRRSDTQYF
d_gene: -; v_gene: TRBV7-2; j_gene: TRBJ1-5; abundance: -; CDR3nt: TGTGCCAGCAGTTTCCAGGGATCGAGCAATCAGCCCCAGCATTTT; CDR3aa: CASSFQGSSNQPQHF
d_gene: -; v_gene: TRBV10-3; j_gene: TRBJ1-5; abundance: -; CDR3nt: TGTGCCATCAGTGAGTTGGGTGCAGGTCAGCCCCAGCATTTT; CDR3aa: CAISELGAGQPQHF
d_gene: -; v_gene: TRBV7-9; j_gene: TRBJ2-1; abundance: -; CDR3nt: TGTGCCAGCAGAGAGTTAGACAATGAGCAGTTCTTC; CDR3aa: CASRELDNEQFF
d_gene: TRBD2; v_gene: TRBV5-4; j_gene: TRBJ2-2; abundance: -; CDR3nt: TGTGCCAGCACCCGGGGGCGGGGGGACACCGGGGAGCTGTTTTTT; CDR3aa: CASTRGRGDTGELFF
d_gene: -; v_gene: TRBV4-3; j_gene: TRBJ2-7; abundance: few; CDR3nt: TGCGCCAGCAGCCAAGACGCGGGCAGCGAGCAGTACTTC; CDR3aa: CASSQDAGSEQYF
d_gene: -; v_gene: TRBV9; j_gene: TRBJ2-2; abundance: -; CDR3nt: TGTGCCAGCAGCTTAGAAACTCCGACGGGCACCGGGGAGCTGTTTTTT; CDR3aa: CASSLETPTGTGELFF
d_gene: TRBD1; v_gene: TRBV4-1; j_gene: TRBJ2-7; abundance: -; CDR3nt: TGCGCCAGCAGCGGGGATCCCGGGACAGGGACCTACGAGCAGTACTTC; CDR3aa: CASSGDPGTGTYEQYF
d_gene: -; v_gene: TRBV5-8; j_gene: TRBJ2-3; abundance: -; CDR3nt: TGTGCCAGCAGCATTGGGGGGAACACAGATACGCAGTATTTT; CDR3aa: CASSIGGNTDTQYF
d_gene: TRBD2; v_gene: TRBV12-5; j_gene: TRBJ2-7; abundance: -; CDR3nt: TGTGCTAGTGGTTTGGTAAGGCCACTAGCGGGGGGTCAAAGCTCCTACGAGCAGTACTTC; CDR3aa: CASGLVRPLAGGQSSYEQYF
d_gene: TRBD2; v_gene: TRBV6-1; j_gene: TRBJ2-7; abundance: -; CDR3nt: TGTGCCAGCAGTGAGGGGACTAGCGGGGCCTACGAGCAGTACTTC; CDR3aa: CASSEGTSGAYEQYF
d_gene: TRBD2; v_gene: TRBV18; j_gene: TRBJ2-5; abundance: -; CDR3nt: TGTGCCAGCTCACCACCGAGTAGCGGGGGTACAAAAGAGACCCAGTACTTC; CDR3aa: CASSPPSSGGTKETQYF
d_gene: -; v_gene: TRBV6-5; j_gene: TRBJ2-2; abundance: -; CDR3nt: TGTGCCAGCAGTCCGGTTCGCACCGGGGAGCTGTTTTTT; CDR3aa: CASSPVRTGELFF
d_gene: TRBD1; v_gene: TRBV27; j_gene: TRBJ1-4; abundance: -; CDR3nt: TGTGCCAGCAGAGGGACAGGGAGCGAAAAACTGTTTTTT; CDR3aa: CASRGTGSEKLFF
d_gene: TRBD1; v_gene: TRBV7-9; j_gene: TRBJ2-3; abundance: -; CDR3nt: TGTGCCAGCAGCTCAACCCGGTCAGGGGGAAGTATAGATACGCAGTATTTT; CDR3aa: CASSSTRSGGSIDTQYF
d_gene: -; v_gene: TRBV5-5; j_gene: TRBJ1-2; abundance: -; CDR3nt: TGTGCCAGCAGCTTGGGACTCTATGGCTACACCTTC; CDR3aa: CASSLGLYGYTF
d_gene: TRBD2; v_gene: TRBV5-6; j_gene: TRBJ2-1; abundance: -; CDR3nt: TGTGCCAGCAGCCCGGGACTAGCGGGAGACAATGAGCAGTTCTTC; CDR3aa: CASSPGLAGDNEQFF
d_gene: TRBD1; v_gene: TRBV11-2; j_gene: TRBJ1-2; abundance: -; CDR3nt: TGTGCCAGCAGCCTCTCCCCCGGGTTTACGGGACAGGGCGGTGGCTACACCTTC; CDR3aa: CASSLSPGFTGQGGGYTF
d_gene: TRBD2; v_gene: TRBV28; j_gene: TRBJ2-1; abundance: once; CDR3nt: TGTGCCAGCAGGGGTGGACTAGCGGTTTACAATGAGCAGTTCTTC; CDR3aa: CASRGGLAVYNEQFF
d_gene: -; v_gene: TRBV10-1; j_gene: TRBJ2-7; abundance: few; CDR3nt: TGCGCCAGCAGTGAGTCGGCGGGATACGAGCAGTACTTC; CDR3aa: CASSESAGYEQYF
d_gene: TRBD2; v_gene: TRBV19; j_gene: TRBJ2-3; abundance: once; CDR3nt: TGTGCCAGTAGGGGGAGGGAGGGGAGCACAGATACGCAGTATTTT; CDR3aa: CASRGREGSTDTQYF
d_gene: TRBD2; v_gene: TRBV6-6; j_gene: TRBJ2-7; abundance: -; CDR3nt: TGTGCCAGCAGTCGACTAGCGGGGGGATCCTACGAGCAGTACTTC; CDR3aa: CASSRLAGGSYEQYF
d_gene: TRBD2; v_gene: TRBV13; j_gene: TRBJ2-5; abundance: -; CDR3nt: TGTGCCAGCAGCTTTTCAGGACTAGCGGGAGGAGAGACCCAGTACTTC; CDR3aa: CASSFSGLAGGETQYF